The clone carrying this TCR beta chain has only a few counts. Its antigen is unknown. Patients and controls were mostly of Caucasian heritage. Libraries were prepared by immunoSEQ multiplex PCR; TCRdb keeps only in-frame clonotypes and omits some of them. The sample has about 16,000 clones, none seen only once; the top ten hold about 14%. This specimen belongs to a study of T cell clonality in common variable immunodeficiency. Study-wide findings and caveats: Reportedly, TCR beta sequences from common variable immunodeficiency showed fewer deletions and N-nucleotide insertions. Shared TCRbeta clones were fewer between CVID subjects than controls.

This clonotype was sampled from a human donor with common variable immunodeficiency. What was sequenced was peripheral blood mononuclear cells.

The CDR3 sequence: CASSIGSSGVSTYEQYF. The sequenced CDR3 bases are TGTGCCAGTAGTATAGGGTCTAGCGGGGTGTCAACCTACGAG. The chain carries TRBV19 and TRBJ2-7, with 9 bases identical to TRBD2. Sequencing ends 3 residues short of the CDR3 end; the germline J gene provides the rest. With V trimmed by 1 base and J by 2 bases, 9 bases remained unmatched. CDR1 is LNHDA and CDR2 is SQIVND in the germline V gene (reference sequence). The CDR3 has 17 amino acids. Filled out from reference TRBV19 and TRBJ2-7, the complete variable domain reads DGGITQSPKYLFRKEGQNVTLSCEQNLNHDAMYWYRQDPGQGLRLIYYSQIVNDFQKGDIAEGYSVSREKKESFPLTVTSAQKNPTAFYLCASSIGSSGVSTYEQYFGPGTRLTVT.